The 27 T cell receptor beta chains below come from one sample, sequenced in a study of T cells in Graves' hyperthyroidism and ophthalmopathy. Regions amplified from RNA transcripts were the TCR beta CDR3 regions. Researchers ran a first-round RT-PCR on the TCR CDR3 using the HTBI primer set. Each CDR3 protein gets one entry after TCRdb re-called the multiplex PCR reads with MiXCR. The sample carries under 500,000 distinct CDR3 sequences, about an eighth recorded once. Sequenced: blood. The origin of the receptors is a man in his fifties or sixties with Graves' ophthalmopathy.

V and J are TRBV20-1 and TRBJ2-3, with D uncertain. CDR3 length: 14 amino acids. Germline CDR1 reads DFQATT; CDR2 reads SNEGSKA (reference sequence). Trimming took 7 bases from V and 0 from J, leaving 14 bases between them. The CDR3 bases are TGCAGTGGGTCGGCGACCACTAGCACAGATACGCAGTATTTT. It encodes CSGSATTSTDTQYF.

This chain links TRBV7-8 with TRBJ2-1; 8 bases are a match to TRBD2. J gave up 10 bases and V 6 bases, and 11 bases lay outside the gene matches. The CDR3 has 14 residues. Germline-derived CDR1 and CDR2 are SGHVS and FQNEAQ. This CDR3 reads CASRWGLGIEEQFF. The CDR3 DNA follows: TGTGCCAGCAGGTGGGGACTAGGCATTGAGGAGCAGTTCTTC. Supplemented by reference TRBV7-8 and TRBJ2-1, the full variable domain reads GAGVSQSPRYKVAKRGQDVALRCDPISGHVSLFWYQQALGQGPEFLTYFQNEAQLDKSGLPSDRFFAERPEGSVSTLKIQRTQQEDSAVYLCASRWGLGIEEQFFGPGTRLTVL.

The table lists this clonotype with a few counts. The chain uses TRBV24-1 and TRBJ2-1; D is unresolved. The CDR3 is 14 amino acids. Trimming removed 1 base at V and 5 bases at J, with 8 bases between. In germline, CDR1 is KGHDR, CDR2 SFDVKD. This CDR3 reads CATSDFGRNNEQFF. As DNA, the CDR3 is TGTGCCACCAGTGATTTTGGACGGAACAATGAGCAGTTCTTC.

This clonotype was seen a handful of times. The chain combines TRBV7-9 with TRBJ2-2; 7 positions match TRBD1. V was pared by 1 base and J by 7 bases, with 15 bases of the junction left unmatched. The germline CDR1 and CDR2 sequences are SEHNR and FQNEAQ (reference sequence). The length of the CDR3 is 18 residues. The CDR3 here is CASSLGLGKGAIGGELFF. The CDR3 bases are TGTGCCAGCAGCTTAGGCCTCGGGAAGGGGGCTATTGGCGGGGAGCTGTTTTTT. The full variable domain, completed using reference TRBV7-9 and TRBJ2-2, is DTGVSQNPRHKITKRGQNVTFRCDPISEHNRLYWYRQTLGQGPEFLTYFQNEAQLEKSRLLSDRFSAERPKGSFSTLEIQRTEQGDSAMYLCASSLGLGKGAIGGELFFGEGSRLTVL.

This clonotype was counted between two and nine times. This chain uses TRBV24-1 with TRBJ1-1; 7 bases are a match to TRBD1. The germline V gene encodes CDR1 KGHDR and CDR2 SFDVKD. There are 13 residues in the CDR3. V trimming: 7 bases; J trimming: 4 bases; junction bases outside the gene matches: 5. DNA of the CDR3: TGTGCCACCAGGGCAGGGGGAGGCACTGAAGCTTTCTTT. Its protein is CATRAGGGTEAFF.

This clonotype has a handful of counts. The chain couples TRBV14 to TRBJ2-7; D unresolved. CDR1 and CDR2 (germline): SGHDN, FVKESK. This CDR3 region has 15 residues. Trimming left V 1 base short and J 1 base short, with 11 bases between. The CDR3 nucleotides read TGTGCCAGCAGCCAAGTTGGGGTTGGGTCCTACGAGCAGTACTTC. Protein product: CASSQVGVGSYEQYF.

This clonotype was seen many times. This sequence joins TRBV5-1 and TRBJ1-1; 8 nucleotides agree with TRBD1. The CDR3 is 15 residues long. Trimming at V came to 2 bases and at J to 5 bases, leaving 8 bases not matched to a gene. Germline V gives CDR1 SGHRS, CDR2 YFSETQ. The CDR3 DNA reads as TGCGCCAGCAGCTTCGGTGGACAGGGCGAGACTGAAGCTTTCTTT. Translated: CASSFGGQGETEAFF.

This clonotype was seen ten or more times. The chain couples TRBV5-1 to TRBJ2-1, with 9 bases matching TRBD2. With 1 base clipped from V and 10 bases from J, the junction kept 9 bases outside the gene matches. The CDR3 length is 15 residues. Germline lookup yields CDR1 SGHRS and CDR2 YFSETQ. In DNA form, the CDR3 reads TGCGCCAGCAGCTTGTCCGGGACTAGCACCGACGAGCAGTTCTTC. This encodes CASSLSGTSTDEQFF.

This clonotype came up a few times. This sequence joins TRBV29-1 and TRBJ1-1; D not resolved. The CDR3 contains 12 residues. V shed 4 bases and J shed 0 bases, with 6 bases lying between them. CDR1 SQVTM and CDR2 ANQGSEA come from the germline V gene. The CDR3 region has the DNA TGCAGCGTTGCACAGTTGAACACTGAAGCTTTCTTT. It encodes CSVAQLNTEAFF.

Only one count was recorded for this clonotype. CDR3 in amino acids: CSVEWRTSLAEAFF. CDR3 sequence (DNA): TGCAGCGTTGAGTGGAGGACCTCTCTAGCTGAAGCTTTCTTT. The chain has TRBV29-1 and TRBJ1-1; no clear D gene. Germline V CDR1 and CDR2: SQVTM, ANQGSEA. There are 14 residues in the CDR3. The V and J ends lost 3 bases and 6 bases respectively, with 17 bases between them.

This clonotype showed up just a few times. This chain uses TRBV6-2 or TRBV6-3 with TRBJ2-3, with D unresolved. The V end lost 6 bases, the J end lost 2 bases, and 12 bases lay between the germline ends. This CDR3 has 14 amino acids. CDR1 is MNHEY, CDR2 SVGEGT, per germline. CDR3 in amino acids: CASRVAITTDTQYF. CDR3 bases: TGTGCCAGCAGGGTAGCCATCACCACAGATACGCAGTATTTT.

This clonotype showed up many times. V usage is TRBV3-1 and J usage is TRBJ2-5, with TRBD2 as a possible D gene (5 bases). The V end lost 1 base, the J end lost 5 bases, and 11 bases lay between the germline ends. CDR3 length equals 14 residues. The germline V gene has CDR1 LGHDT and CDR2 YNNKEL (reference sequence). The CDR3 DNA reads TGTGCCAGCAGCCAAGGTACTAGTCTGGAGACCCAGTACTTC. Translated, it gives CASSQGTSLETQYF.

This clonotype was detected ten times or more. The chain is built from TRBV5-1 and TRBJ1-1, with 9 positions matching TRBD1. V was pared by 3 bases and J by 10 bases, with 1 base of the junction left unmatched. Germline CDR1 SGHRS, CDR2 YFSETQ. CDR3 length equals 11 residues. The CDR3 region is CASSWGQGAFF. CDR3 coding DNA: TGCGCCAGCAGCTGGGGACAGGGAGCTTTCTTT.

This clonotype was seen only a few times. This chain connects TRBV10-3 to TRBJ1-5, with D hard to call. Trimming pared 10 bases from V and 2 bases from J, leaving 9 bases between. The germline CDR1 and CDR2 sequences are ENHRY and SYGVKD. The CDR3 spans 12 residues. CDR3: CATGFGNQPQHF. The CDR3 DNA is TGTGCCACCGGGTTCGGCAATCAGCCCCAGCATTTT.

This clonotype has at least ten counts. In DNA, the CDR3 is TGTGCCAGCAGCCAAGAATCCGTCCCCTCCTACAATGAGCAGTTCTTC. It codes for CASSQESVPSYNEQFF. This rearrangement joins TRBV3-1 to TRBJ2-1, with D uncertain. Trimming took 0 bases from V and 0 from J, leaving 9 bases between them. Germline CDR1 is LGHDT and CDR2 is YNNKEL (reference sequence). This CDR3 has 16 residues.

This clonotype was seen many times. The chain carries TRBV2 and TRBJ1-3; D unresolved. The CDR3 extends over 17 amino acids. Germline V CDR1 and CDR2: SNHLY, FYNNEI. V was cut by 4 bases and J by 2 bases, with 18 bases left in between. In nucleotides, the CDR3 is TGTGCCAGCAGTGCTTTGGGCGGCCGGTTTACTGGAAACACCATATATTTT. It codes for CASSALGGRFTGNTIYF.

This clonotype was seen at least ten times. The chain employs TRBV13 and TRBJ2-7, with TRBD1 matching over 7 bases. Trimming at V came to 5 bases and at J to 5 bases, leaving 6 bases not matched to a gene. Germline CDR1 reads PRHDT; CDR2 reads FYEKMQ (reference sequence). The CDR3 spans 13 residues. The CDR3 nucleotides read TGTGCCAGCAGCACGGGACAGTCCCACGAGCAGTACTTC. Its translation: CASSTGQSHEQYF.

The chain carries TRBV6-1 and TRBJ2-7; a weak D match, TRBD1 (6 bases). Trimming cost V 6 bases and J 7 bases, with 22 bases left between them. The CDR3 covers 15 residues. CDR1 and CDR2 (germline): MNHNS, SASEGT. CDR3 amino acids: CASRQDRSKRGEQYF. CDR3 nucleotides: TGTGCCAGCAGACAGGACAGATCCAAGAGGGGGGAGCAGTACTTC.

This clonotype was counted at least ten times. The genes are TRBV15 and TRBJ2-1; the match to TRBD2 covers 8 bases. The CDR3 length is 14 residues. The junction had 10 bases not matched to a gene; V was cut back by 8 bases and J by 7 bases. Germline CDR1 and CDR2: LNHNV and YYDKDF (reference sequence). In DNA, the CDR3 is TGTGCCACCGGGGCAGCGGGAGTAATTAATGAGCAGTTCTTC. Translating gives CATGAAGVINEQFF.

There are many counts of this clonotype. At one end the junction does not follow the germline gene, possibly because of a read error. The chain is built from TRBV19 and TRBJ2-7, with 8 positions matching TRBD2. From germline, CDR1 is LNHDA and CDR2 SQIVND (reference sequence). This CDR3 comprises 16 residues. The CDR3 loop reads CASSLDVGTSIYEQYF. In nucleotides, the CDR3 is TGTGCCAGTAGTCTAGATGTTGGGACTAGTATCTACGAGCAGTACTTC.

This clonotype has ten or more counts. J is TRBJ2-1 and V is TRBV28, with 7 bases aligning to TRBD1. Trimming took 4 bases from V and 15 from J; bases not matched to a gene: 9. In germline, CDR1 is MDHEN, CDR2 SYDVKM. The CDR3 is 12 amino acids. CDR3 protein: CASSYPRGWPFF. CDR3 nucleotides: TGTGCCAGCAGTTACCCCAGGGGGTGGCCGTTCTTC.

This clonotype was detected ten times or more. This rearrangement joins TRBV20-1 to TRBJ2-3; 8 nucleotides align to TRBD2. CDR3 size: 14 residues. Unmatched junction bases numbered 4, after V lost 3 bases and J lost 2 bases. Germline CDR1 and CDR2: DFQATT and SNEGSKA (reference sequence). The CDR3 is CSARGLDPTDTQYF. CDR3 in DNA: TGCAGTGCTAGGGGACTAGATCCCACAGATACGCAGTATTTT.

This clonotype appeared many times. The rearrangement joins TRBV20-1 to TRBJ2-5; 9 positions agree with TRBD2. The V gene's germline CDR1 is DFQATT and CDR2 SNEGSKA (reference sequence). The ends lost 2 bases at V and 1 base at J; junction bases unmatched: 2. This CDR3 is built from 14 residues. The CDR3 DNA reads as TGCAGTGCTAGACTAGCGGGATCCCAAGAGACCCAGTACTTC. Amino acids: CSARLAGSQETQYF.

This clonotype showed up many times. The chain is built from TRBV3-1 and TRBJ2-1; TRBD2 aligns across 7 bases. CDR3 length equals 13 residues. Losses at the gene ends were 6 bases for V and 7 bases for J; bases not matched to a gene: 6. From germline, CDR1 is LGHDT and CDR2 YNNKEL (reference sequence). CDR3 bases: TGTGCCAGCAGACCCTCTAGCGGTAATGAGCAGTTCTTC. Protein: CASRPSSGNEQFF.

This clonotype was found many times. CDR3 nucleotides: TGCGCCAGCAGCTTGGCGGAGGGCCCGGGCAATGAGCAGTTCTTC. It codes for CASSLAEGPGNEQFF. The rearrangement joins TRBV5-1 to TRBJ2-1; D perhaps matches TRBD2 (6 bases). CDR1 and CDR2 (germline): SGHRS, YFSETQ. The length of the CDR3 is 15 residues. V lost 0 bases, J lost 6 bases, and 13 bases lay in between. The entire variable domain, with the rest obtained from reference TRBV5-1 and TRBJ2-1, is as follows: KAGVTQTPRYLIKTRGQQVTLSCSPISGHRSVSWYQQTPGQGLQFLFEYFSETQRNKGNFPGRFSGRQFSNSRSEMNVSTLELGDSALYLCASSLAEGPGNEQFFGPGTRLTVL.

This clonotype has more than one count but fewer than ten. The chain uses TRBV6-5 and TRBJ1-1; D not resolved. Germline CDR1 is MNHEY and CDR2 is SVGAGI. V lost 0 bases and J 0 bases, leaving 8 bases between the germline ends. The CDR3 totals 15 residues. In DNA form, the CDR3 reads TGTGCCAGCAGTTACTCGCGGGATCTGAACACTGAAGCTTTCTTT. This gives the protein CASSYSRDLNTEAFF.

The gene calls are TRBV4-1 and TRBJ2-5, with 9 bases aligning to TRBD1. Germline CDR1 reads MGHRA; CDR2 reads YSYEKL. V lost 3 bases, J lost 2 bases, and 7 bases stayed unmatched. This CDR3 contains 16 residues. The CDR3 reads CASSQPATGGQETQYF. CDR3 nucleotides: TGCGCCAGCAGCCAGCCAGCGACAGGGGGACAAGAGACCCAGTACTTC.